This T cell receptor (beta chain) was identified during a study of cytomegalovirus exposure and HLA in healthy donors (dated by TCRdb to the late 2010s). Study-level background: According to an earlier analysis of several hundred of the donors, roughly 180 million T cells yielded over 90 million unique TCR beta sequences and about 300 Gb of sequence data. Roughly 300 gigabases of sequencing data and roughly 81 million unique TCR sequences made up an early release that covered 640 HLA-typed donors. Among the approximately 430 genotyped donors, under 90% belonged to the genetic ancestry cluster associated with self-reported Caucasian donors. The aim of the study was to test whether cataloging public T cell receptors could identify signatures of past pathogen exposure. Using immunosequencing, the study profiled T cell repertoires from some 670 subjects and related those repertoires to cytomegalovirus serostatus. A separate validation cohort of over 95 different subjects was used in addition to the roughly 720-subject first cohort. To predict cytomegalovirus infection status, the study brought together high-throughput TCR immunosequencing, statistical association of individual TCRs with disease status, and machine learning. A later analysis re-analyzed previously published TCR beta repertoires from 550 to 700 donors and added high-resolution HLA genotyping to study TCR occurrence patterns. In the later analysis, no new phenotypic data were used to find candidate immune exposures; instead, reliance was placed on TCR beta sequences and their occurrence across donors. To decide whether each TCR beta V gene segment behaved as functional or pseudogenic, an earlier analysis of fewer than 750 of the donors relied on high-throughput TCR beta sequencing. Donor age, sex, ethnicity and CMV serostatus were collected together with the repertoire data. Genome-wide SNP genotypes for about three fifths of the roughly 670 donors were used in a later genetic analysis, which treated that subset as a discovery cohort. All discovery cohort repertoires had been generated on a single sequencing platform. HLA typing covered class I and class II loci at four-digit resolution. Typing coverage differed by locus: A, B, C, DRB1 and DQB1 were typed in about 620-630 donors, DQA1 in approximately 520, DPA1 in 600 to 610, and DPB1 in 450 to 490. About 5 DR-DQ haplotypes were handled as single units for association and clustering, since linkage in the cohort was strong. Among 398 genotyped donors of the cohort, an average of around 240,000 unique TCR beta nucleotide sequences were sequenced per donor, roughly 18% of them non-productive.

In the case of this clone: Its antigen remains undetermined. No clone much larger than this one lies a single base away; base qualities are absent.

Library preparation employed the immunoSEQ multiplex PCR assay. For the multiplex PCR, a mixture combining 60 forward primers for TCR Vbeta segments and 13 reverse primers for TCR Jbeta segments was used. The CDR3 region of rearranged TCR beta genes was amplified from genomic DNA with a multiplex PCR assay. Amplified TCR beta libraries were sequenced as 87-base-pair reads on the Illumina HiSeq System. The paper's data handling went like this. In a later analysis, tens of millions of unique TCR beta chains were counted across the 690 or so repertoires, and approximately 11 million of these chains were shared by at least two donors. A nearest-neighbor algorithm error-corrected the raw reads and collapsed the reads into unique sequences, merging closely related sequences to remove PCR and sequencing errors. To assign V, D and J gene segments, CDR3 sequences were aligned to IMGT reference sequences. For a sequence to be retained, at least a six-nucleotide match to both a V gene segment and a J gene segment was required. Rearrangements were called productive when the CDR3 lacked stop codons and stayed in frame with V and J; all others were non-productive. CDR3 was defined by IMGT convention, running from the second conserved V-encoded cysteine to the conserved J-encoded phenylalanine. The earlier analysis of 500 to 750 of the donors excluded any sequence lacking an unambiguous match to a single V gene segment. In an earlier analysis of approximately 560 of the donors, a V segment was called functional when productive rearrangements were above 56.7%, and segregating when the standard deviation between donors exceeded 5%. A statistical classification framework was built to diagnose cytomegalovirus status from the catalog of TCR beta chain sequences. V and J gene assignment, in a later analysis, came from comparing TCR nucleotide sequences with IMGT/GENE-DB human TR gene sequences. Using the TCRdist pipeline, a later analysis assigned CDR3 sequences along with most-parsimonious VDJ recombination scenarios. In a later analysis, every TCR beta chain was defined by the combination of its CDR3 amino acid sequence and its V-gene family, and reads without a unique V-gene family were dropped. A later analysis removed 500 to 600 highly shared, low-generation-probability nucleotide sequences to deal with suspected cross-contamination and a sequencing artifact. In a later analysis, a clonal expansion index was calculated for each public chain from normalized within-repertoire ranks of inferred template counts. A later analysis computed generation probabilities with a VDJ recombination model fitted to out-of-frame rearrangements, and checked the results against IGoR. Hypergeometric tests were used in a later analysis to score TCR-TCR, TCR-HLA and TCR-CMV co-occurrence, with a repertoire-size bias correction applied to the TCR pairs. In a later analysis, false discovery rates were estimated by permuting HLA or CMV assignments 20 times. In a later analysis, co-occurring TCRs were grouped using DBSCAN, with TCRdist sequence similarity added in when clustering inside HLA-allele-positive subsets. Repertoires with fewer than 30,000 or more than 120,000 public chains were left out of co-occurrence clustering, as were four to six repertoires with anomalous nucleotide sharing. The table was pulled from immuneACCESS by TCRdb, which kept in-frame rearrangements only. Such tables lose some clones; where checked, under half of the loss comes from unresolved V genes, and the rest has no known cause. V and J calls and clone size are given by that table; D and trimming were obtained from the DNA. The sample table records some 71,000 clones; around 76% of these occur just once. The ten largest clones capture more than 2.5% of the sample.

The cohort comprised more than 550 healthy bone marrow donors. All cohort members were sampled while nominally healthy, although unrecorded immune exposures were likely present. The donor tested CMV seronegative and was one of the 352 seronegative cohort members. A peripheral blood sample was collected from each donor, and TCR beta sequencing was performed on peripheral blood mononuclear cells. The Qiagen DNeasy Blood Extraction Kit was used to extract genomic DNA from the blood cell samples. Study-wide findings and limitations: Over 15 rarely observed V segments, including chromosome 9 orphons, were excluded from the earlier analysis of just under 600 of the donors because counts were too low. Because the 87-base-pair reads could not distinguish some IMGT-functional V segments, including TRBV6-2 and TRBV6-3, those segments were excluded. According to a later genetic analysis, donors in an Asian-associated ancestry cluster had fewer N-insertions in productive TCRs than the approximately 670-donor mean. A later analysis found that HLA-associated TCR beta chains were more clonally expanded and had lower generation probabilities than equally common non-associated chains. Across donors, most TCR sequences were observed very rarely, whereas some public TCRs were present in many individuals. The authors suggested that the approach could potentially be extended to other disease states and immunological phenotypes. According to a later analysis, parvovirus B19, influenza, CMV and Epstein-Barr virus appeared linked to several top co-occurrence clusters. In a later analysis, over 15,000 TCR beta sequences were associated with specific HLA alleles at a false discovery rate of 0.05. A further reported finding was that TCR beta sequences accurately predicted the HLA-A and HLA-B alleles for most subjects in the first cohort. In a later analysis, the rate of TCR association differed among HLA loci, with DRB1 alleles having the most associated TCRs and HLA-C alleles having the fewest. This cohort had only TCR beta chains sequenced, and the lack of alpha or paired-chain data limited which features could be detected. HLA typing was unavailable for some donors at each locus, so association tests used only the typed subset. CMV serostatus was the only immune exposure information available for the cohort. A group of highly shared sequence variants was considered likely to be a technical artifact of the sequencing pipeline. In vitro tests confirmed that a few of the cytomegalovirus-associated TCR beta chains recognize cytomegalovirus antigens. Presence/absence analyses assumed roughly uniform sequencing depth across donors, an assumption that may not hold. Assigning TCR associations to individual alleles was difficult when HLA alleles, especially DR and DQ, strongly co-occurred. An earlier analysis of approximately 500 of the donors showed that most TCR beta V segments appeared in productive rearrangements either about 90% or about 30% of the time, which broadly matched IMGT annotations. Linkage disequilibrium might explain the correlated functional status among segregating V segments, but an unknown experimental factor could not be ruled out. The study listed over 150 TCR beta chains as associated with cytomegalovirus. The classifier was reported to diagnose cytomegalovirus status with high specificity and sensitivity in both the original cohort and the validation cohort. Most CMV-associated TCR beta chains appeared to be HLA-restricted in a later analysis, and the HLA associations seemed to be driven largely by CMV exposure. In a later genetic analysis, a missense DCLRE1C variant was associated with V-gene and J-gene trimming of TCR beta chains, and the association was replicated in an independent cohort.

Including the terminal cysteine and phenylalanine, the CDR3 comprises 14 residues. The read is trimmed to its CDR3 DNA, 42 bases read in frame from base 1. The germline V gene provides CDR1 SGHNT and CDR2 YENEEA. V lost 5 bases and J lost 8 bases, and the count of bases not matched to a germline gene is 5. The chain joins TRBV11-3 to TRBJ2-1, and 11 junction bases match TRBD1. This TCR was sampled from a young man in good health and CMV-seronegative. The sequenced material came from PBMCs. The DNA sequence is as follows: TGTGCCAGCAGCAACGGACAGGGGGCCCATGAGCAGTTCTTC. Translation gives CASSNGQGAHEQFF.